The 28 T cell receptor beta chains listed next were all sequenced from one sample in a study of PD-L1 blockade in urothelial cancer. The assay was immunoSEQ multiplex PCR, and TCRdb's table has in-frame clones only and misses some. The sample records about 110,000 clones, approximately 90% being singletons. Described time point: peripheral blood 6 weeks after treatment start. The material sequenced was PBMCs, taken around atezolizumab (anti-PD-L1) treatment. The source of these receptors is a man aged 55 to 70 with urothelial cancer.

The rearrangement uses TRBV27 and TRBJ1-1, with TRBD1 matching 7 bases. The ends lost 3 bases at V and 0 bases at J; junction bases unmatched: 10. The CDR3 is made up of 17 amino acids. Germline V gene data show CDR1 as MNHEY and CDR2 as SMNVEV (reference sequence). The CDR3 nucleotides are TGTGCCAGCAGTTTCGATAGACAGGGAAGGGTGAACACTGAAGCTTTCTTT. Amino acid sequence: CASSFDRQGRVNTEAFF.

The chain is built from TRBV7-3 and TRBJ2-2; 11 bases align to TRBD1. Per germline, CDR1 SGHTA and CDR2 FQGTGA. Germline trimming cut 3 bases from V and 0 bases from J; bases unmatched to any gene: 0. This CDR3 has 16 residues. The CDR3: CASSLGQGANTGELFF. The CDR3, as DNA: TGTGCCAGCAGCTTGGGACAGGGGGCGAACACCGGGGAGCTGTTTTTT.

With regard to this clone: One junction end disagrees with the germline gene, perhaps due to a read error. The chain links TRBV7-8 to TRBJ1-4; 8 bases agree with TRBD1. Germline CDR1 is SGHVS and CDR2 is FQNEAQ. The CDR3 runs 14 residues. The CDR3 coding sequence is TGTGCCAGCAGTTTAGGACAGGGAAATGAAAAACTGTTTTTT. It codes for CASSLGQGNEKLFF.

The V and J genes are TRBV29-1 and TRBJ1-2; D possibly corresponds to TRBD1 (5 bases). Germline loops: CDR1 SQVTM, CDR2 ANQGSEA. The length of the CDR3 is 15 residues. V was cut by 5 bases and J by 6 bases, with 22 bases left in between. This CDR3 reads CSVSPRQGNLHGYTF. The CDR3 region has the DNA TGCAGCGTTTCACCCCGGCAGGGAAATCTTCATGGCTACACCTTC.

This sequence joins TRBV7-8 and TRBJ2-3; 10 bases agree with TRBD2. This CDR3 region has 14 residues. Trimming took 10 bases from V and 4 from J; bases not matched to a gene: 8. Germline V gene data show CDR1 as SGHVS and CDR2 as FQNEAQ. The CDR3 here is CATKPGLASDTQYF. The CDR3 nucleotides are TGTGCCACTAAGCCGGGACTAGCGTCAGATACGCAGTATTTT.

The chain links TRBV19 to TRBJ2-7; 8 bases agree with TRBD1. J lost 4 bases, V lost 2 bases, and 4 bases had no gene match. The CDR3 is made up of 14 amino acids. Germline loops: CDR1 LNHDA, CDR2 SQIVND (reference sequence). The CDR3 is CASSITDREYEQYF. In DNA form, the CDR3 reads TGTGCCAGTAGTATAACGGACAGGGAATACGAGCAGTACTTC.

The J gene is TRBJ2-6, the V gene TRBV30; the match to TRBD1 covers 8 bases. Germline-derived CDR1 and CDR2 are GTSNPN and SVGIG (reference sequence). The ends lost 2 bases at V and 2 bases at J; junction bases unmatched: 17. The CDR3 spans 20 residues. The CDR3: CAWSPDRGFGQTPGANVLTF. The CDR3 DNA reads as TGTGCCTGGAGTCCCGACAGGGGTTTCGGCCAAACTCCTGGGGCCAACGTCCTGACTTTC.

J is TRBJ1-3 and V is TRBV4-2, with D unclear. This CDR3 comprises 15 residues. V was cut by 1 base and J by 0 bases, with 7 bases left in between. CDR1 is LGHNA, CDR2 YNFKEQ, per germline. This chain's CDR3 is CASSQGPSSGNTIYF. CDR3 bases: TGTGCCAGCAGCCAAGGTCCGTCCTCTGGAAACACCATATATTTT.

The V call is TRBV7-9, the J call TRBJ2-1; D might be TRBD1 (5 bases). Germline loops: CDR1 SEHNR, CDR2 FQNEAQ (reference sequence). The V end was cut by 5 bases, the J end by 7 bases, with 9 bases between. The CDR3 runs 12 residues. This CDR3 is CASSPDSNEQFF. In nucleotides, the CDR3 is TGTGCCAGCAGCCCCGACAGTAATGAGCAGTTCTTC.

This chain connects TRBV29-1 to TRBJ2-7, with a weak D call TRBD2 (6 bases). The V end was cut by 5 bases, the J end by 5 bases, with 10 bases between. In germline, CDR1 is SQVTM, CDR2 ANQGSEA. The CDR3 extends over 11 amino acids. CDR3 region: CSVTRGNEQYF. The CDR3 DNA sequence: TGCAGCGTTACACGGGGGAACGAGCAGTACTTC.

This clone was observed a single time. The gene calls are TRBV6-5 and TRBJ2-7; 10 bases line up with TRBD1. The CDR3 covers 15 residues. The germline CDR1 and CDR2 sequences are MNHEY and SVGAGI. V shed 4 bases and J 2 bases; nucleotides not matched to a gene: 5. CDR3 sequence: CASSSLGQGTYEQYF. The CDR3 nucleotides are TGTGCCAGCAGTTCCCTGGGACAGGGGACCTACGAGCAGTACTTC.

The chain links TRBV28 to TRBJ1-4, with no clear D. This CDR3 is built from 16 residues. Germline lookup yields CDR1 MDHEN and CDR2 SYDVKM. Trimming left V 5 bases short and J 4 bases short, with 17 bases between. The CDR3 loop reads CASSDPRPGDNEKLFF. The CDR3 DNA is TGTGCCAGCAGTGACCCTCGGCCGGGAGATAATGAAAAACTGTTTTTT.

V gene TRBV18 combines with J gene TRBJ1-3, with 7 bases matching TRBD1. The junction had 9 bases not matched to a gene; V was cut back by 4 bases and J by 0 bases. The germline gives CDR1 KGHSH, CDR2 LQKENI. The CDR3 is made up of 17 amino acids. CDR3 sequence: CASSQAGTVSSGNTIYF. The CDR3 nucleotides read TGTGCCAGCTCACAAGCCGGGACAGTAAGCTCTGGAAACACCATATATTTT. The entire variable domain, with the rest obtained from reference TRBV18 and TRBJ1-3, is as follows: NAGVMQNPRHLVRRRGQEARLRCSPMKGHSHVYWYRQLPEEGLKFMVYLQKENIIDESGMPKERFSAEFPKEGPSILRIQQVVRGDSAAYFCASSQAGTVSSGNTIYFGEGSWLTVV.

V is TRBV29-1 and J is TRBJ2-1; D not resolved. Trimming left V 3 bases short and J 4 bases short, with 7 bases between. Germline lookup yields CDR1 SQVTM and CDR2 ANQGSEA. The CDR3 contains 12 residues. The DNA of the CDR3 is TGCAGCGTTGACTTGACATACAATGAGCAGTTCTTC. This sequence encodes CSVDLTYNEQFF.

J is TRBJ2-7 and V is TRBV2; D remains unclear. This CDR3 has 14 amino acids. Germline values: CDR1 SNHLY, CDR2 FYNNEI. V was pared by 6 bases and J by 1 base, with 13 bases between. CDR3 sequence reads: CASRELLDSYEQYF. In nucleotides, the CDR3 is TGTGCCAGCAGGGAGCTCTTGGATTCCTACGAGCAGTACTTC. Looking up the rest from reference TRBV2 and TRBJ2-7 gives the full variable domain: EPEVTQTPSHQVTQMGQEVILRCVPISNHLYFYWYRQILGQKVEFLVSFYNNEISEKSEIFDDQFSVERPDGSNFTLKIRSTKLEDSAMYFCASRELLDSYEQYFGPGTRLTVT.

Only one count was recorded for this clone. This chain uses TRBV6-1 with TRBJ2-7; possibly TRBD2 for D (5 bases). V shed 10 bases and J shed 3 bases, with 10 bases lying between them. This CDR3 has 11 amino acids. CDR1 and CDR2 from the germline V gene are MNHNS and SASEGT. The CDR3 protein is CATRGGYEQYF. In nucleotides, the CDR3 is TGTGCCACCCGCGGAGGCTACGAGCAGTACTTC.

DNA for the CDR3: TGTGCCAGCAGCTTAGACGGACAGGGGGCCGGAGCTTTCTTT. Its translation is CASSLDGQGAGAFF. This chain connects TRBV7-2 to TRBJ1-1; 11 bases match TRBD1. With 1 base clipped from V and 10 bases from J, the junction kept 5 bases outside the gene matches. This CDR3 has 14 amino acids. Looked up from germline, CDR1 is SGHTA and CDR2 is FQGNSA.

The chain links TRBV7-2 to TRBJ2-7; 10 nucleotides align to TRBD1. The CDR3 totals 14 residues. Per the germline V gene, CDR1 is SGHTA and CDR2 is FQGNSA. Trimming at V came to 5 bases and at J to 2 bases, leaving 3 bases not matched to a gene. CDR3 amino acids: CASSPTGGTYEQYF. The CDR3 DNA sequence: TGTGCCAGCAGCCCGACAGGGGGCACCTACGAGCAGTACTTC.

The chain is built from TRBV6-5 and TRBJ2-1; the match to TRBD2 covers 10 bases. CDR3 size: 13 residues. The ends lost 8 bases at V and 4 bases at J; junction bases unmatched: 2. Germline V gene data show CDR1 as MNHEY and CDR2 as SVGAGI. The CDR3 nucleotides are TGTGCCAGCCGGACTAGCGGTTACAATGAGCAGTTCTTC. Translating gives CASRTSGYNEQFF.

The chain links TRBV5-4 to TRBJ2-2, with a weak D call TRBD2 (7 bases). From germline, CDR1 is SGHNT and CDR2 YYREEE (reference sequence). This CDR3 is built from 17 residues. V was shortened by 2 bases and J by 4 bases, with 18 bases between the two germline ends. Here the CDR3 reads CASSFGSRGAGTGELFF. As DNA, the CDR3 is TGTGCCAGCAGCTTCGGCAGCCGGGGGGCTGGCACCGGGGAGCTGTTTTTT.

The V and J genes are TRBV4-2 and TRBJ1-4, with TRBD1 matching over 9 bases. CDR3 size: 16 residues. V lost 0 bases, J lost 4 bases, and 3 bases stayed unmatched. Looked up from germline, CDR1 is LGHNA and CDR2 is YNFKEQ. DNA for the CDR3: TGTGCCAGCAGCCAAGATTGGGGACAGGGTAATGAAAAACTGTTTTTT. Protein sequence: CASSQDWGQGNEKLFF.

The J gene is TRBJ2-5, the V gene TRBV5-1; 8 nucleotides match TRBD2. V lost 5 bases to trimming and J lost 5 bases; unmatched junction nucleotides: 8. Germline V gene data show CDR1 as SGHRS and CDR2 as YFSETQ. CDR3 length: 14 amino acids. The CDR3 sequence: CASRQSGGWETQYF. The CDR3 region has the DNA TGCGCCAGCAGGCAGAGCGGGGGTTGGGAGACCCAGTACTTC.

The chain carries TRBV7-9 and TRBJ2-1, with D possibly matching TRBD2 (7 bases). V gave up 5 bases and J gave up 3 bases, with 11 bases separating them. CDR1 SEHNR and CDR2 FQNEAQ come from the germline V gene (reference sequence). The CDR3 consists of 14 residues. For the CDR3, the DNA is TGTGCCAGCAGCGGGGGAGGGGGCTACAATGAGCAGTTCTTC. Translated, it gives CASSGGGGYNEQFF.

V is TRBV10-1 and J is TRBJ2-7, with TRBD2 matching 7 bases. Germline lookup yields CDR1 WNHNN and CDR2 SYGVQD (reference sequence). The CDR3 totals 12 residues. V lost 7 bases, J lost 4 bases, and 4 bases stayed unmatched. The chain's CDR3 is CASIQGGYEQYF. The CDR3 DNA reads TGCGCCAGCATCCAGGGAGGGTACGAGCAGTACTTC.

This rearrangement joins TRBV7-2 to TRBJ2-3, with D possibly being TRBD2 (6 bases). The germline V gene encodes CDR1 SGHTA and CDR2 FQGNSA. The V and J ends lost 4 bases and 4 bases respectively, with 12 bases between them. This CDR3 has 14 residues. The CDR3 spells CASSSGTVADTQYF. CDR3 DNA sequence: TGTGCCAGCAGCTCCGGGACTGTGGCAGATACGCAGTATTTT.

With respect to this clone: This sample also contains other DNA sequences that code for the same CDR3. This chain joins TRBV7-9 and TRBJ2-3, with 10 nucleotides matching TRBD1. The trim removed 4 bases at V and 2 bases at J, leaving 6 bases unmatched. The germline gives CDR1 SEHNR, CDR2 FQNEAQ (reference sequence). This CDR3 spans 16 amino acids. The CDR3 protein is CASSSRDRGSTDTQYF. The CDR3 nucleotides are TGTGCCAGCAGCTCCCGGGACAGGGGTTCCACAGATACGCAGTATTTT. The full variable domain, with the rest looked up from reference TRBV7-9 and TRBJ2-3, is DTGVSQNPRHKITKRGQNVTFRCDPISEHNRLYWYRQTLGQGPEFLTYFQNEAQLEKSRLLSDRFSAERPKGSFSTLEIQRTEQGDSAMYLCASSSRDRGSTDTQYFGPGTRLTVL.

J is TRBJ2-2 and V is TRBV13, with D possibly TRBD2 on 6 matching bases. Trimming took off 5 bases at V and 1 base at J, with 23 bases between the two ends. CDR1 PRHDT and CDR2 FYEKMQ come from the germline V gene (reference sequence). This CDR3 is 19 amino acids long. CDR3 coding DNA: TGTGCCAGCAGCCCCCAAATTCTAGCGCGAGGCGGGAACACCGGGGAGCTGTTTTTT. It encodes CASSPQILARGGNTGELFF. Complete variable domain (other parts from reference TRBV13 and TRBJ2-2): AAGVIQSPRHLIKEKRETATLKCYPIPRHDTVYWYQQGPGQDPQFLISFYEKMQSDKGSIPDRFSAQQFSDYHSELNMSSLELGDSALYFCASSPQILARGGNTGELFFGEGSRLTVL.

This CDR3 reads CASSPGGSTDTQYF. The DNA of the CDR3 is TGTGCCAGCAGTCCAGGGGGCAGTACAGATACGCAGTATTTT. This rearrangement joins TRBV7-3 to TRBJ2-3; 8 positions match TRBD1. CDR1 is SGHTA and CDR2 is FQGTGA in the germline V gene. Germline trimming cut 6 bases from V and 3 bases from J; bases unmatched to any gene: 5. This CDR3 has 14 amino acids.